Reported below is one TCR beta chain. What it binds is unknown. The same CDR3 also results from other DNA sequences found in this sample. This record belongs to a study of shared clonotypes between healthy human individuals. Study-wide findings and caveats: Sharing across a handful of donors was seen in 4.5% to 6.5% of naive CD4 clonotypes.

Deep-level settings were used for running the assay. Researchers divided each subset's genomic DNA evenly across several immunoSEQ plates. Clones were read by immunoSEQ multiplex PCR, and TCRdb kept only the in-frame ones, dropping some. The sample records under 2,500,000 clones, around 95% being singletons. CDR3 length: 13 residues. From germline, CDR1 is KGHSH and CDR2 LQKENI. Deletions cut 3 bases from V and 6 bases from J, with 10 bases between. The chain links TRBV18 to TRBJ2-3; D is possibly TRBD1 or TRBD2 (5 bases each). This sequence originates from a man aged 18-30 years in good health. Material for sequencing was naive CD4+ T cells sorted from blood. Subset here: CD45RA+ positively selected. In nucleotides, the CDR3 is TGTGCCAGCTCACCCGGGGCCACGGATACGCAGTATTTT. Its protein is CASSPGATDTQYF.